What follows are 25 T cell receptor beta chains derived from one specimen sequenced in a study of T cell changes during pregnancy in multiple sclerosis. The data were produced by immunoSEQ multiplex PCR, yet TCRdb's version contains in-frame clones alone and is incomplete. The sample lists 45,000 to 60,000 clones, approximately 90% occurring once. Here the sequenced sample was CD8+ T cells from peripheral blood mononuclear cells, taken in the second trimester of pregnancy. Every receptor here comes from a female donor with multiple sclerosis, enrolled in a pregnancy study.

This clone has only one observation. V usage is TRBV29-1 and J usage is TRBJ2-2; 10 bases align to TRBD2. Trimming removed 0 bases from V and 5 bases from J; junction bases left unmatched: 9. There are 17 residues in the CDR3. Germline V gene lookup returns CDR1 SQVTM and CDR2 ANQGSEA. CDR3: CSVEDGLGTSVTGELFF. The CDR3 nucleotides are TGCAGCGTTGAAGACGGATTGGGGACTAGCGTTACCGGGGAGCTGTTTTTT.

The CDR3 reads CASSSWGGTDTQYF. DNA of the CDR3: TGTGCCAGCAGCTCGTGGGGGGGCACAGATACGCAGTATTTT. This chain links TRBV9 with TRBJ2-3; perhaps TRBD2 as D (6 bases). The V end was cut by 4 bases, the J end by 1 base, with 10 bases between. The CDR3 extends over 14 amino acids. Germline assignment: CDR1 SGDLS and CDR2 YYNGEE. Drawing the rest from reference TRBV9 and TRBJ2-3, the complete variable domain is DSGVTQTPKHLITATGQRVTLRCSPRSGDLSVYWYQQSLDQGLQFLIQYYNGEERAKGNILERFSAQQFPDLHSELNLSSLELGDSALYFCASSSWGGTDTQYFGPGTRLTVL.

The V gene is TRBV7-3, the J gene TRBJ1-4, with TRBD1 as a possible D gene (5 bases). This CDR3 contains 14 residues. Between the trimmed V and J ends, which lost 3 bases and 8 bases, there was a span of 13 bases. The germline V gene encodes CDR1 SGHTA and CDR2 FQGTGA. The CDR3 here is CASSFRSRAEKLFF. The CDR3 DNA reads as TGTGCCAGCAGCTTCCGTTCCAGGGCCGAAAAACTGTTTTTT.

This chain connects TRBV19 to TRBJ2-7; possible D gene TRBD1, 6 bases. Germline CDR1 LNHDA, CDR2 SQIVND (reference sequence). V lost 4 bases, J lost 4 bases, and 14 bases lay in between. CDR3 length equals 14 residues. CDR3 DNA sequence: TGTGCCAGTAGTAGTTCGGCAGGGGAGTACGAGCAGTACTTC. Translated, it gives CASSSSAGEYEQYF. Complete variable domain (other parts from reference TRBV19 and TRBJ2-7): DGGITQSPKYLFRKEGQNVTLSCEQNLNHDAMYWYRQDPGQGLRLIYYSQIVNDFQKGDIAEGYSVSREKKESFPLTVTSAQKNPTAFYLCASSSSAGEYEQYFGPGTRLTVT.

V and J are TRBV5-1 and TRBJ1-4; 9 positions match TRBD1. The CDR3 extends over 14 amino acids. The germline CDR1 and CDR2 sequences are SGHRS and YFSETQ. V was pared by 4 bases and J by 6 bases, with 4 bases of the junction left unmatched. CDR3 sequence reads: CASSPRTGDEKLFF. The CDR3, as DNA: TGCGCCAGCAGCCCTCGGACAGGGGATGAAAAACTGTTTTTT.

This sequence joins TRBV7-9 and TRBJ1-1; 10 positions match TRBD1. Germline CDR1 is SEHNR and CDR2 is FQNEAQ (reference sequence). CDR3 size: 15 residues. The junction had 8 bases not matched to a gene; V was cut back by 4 bases and J by 6 bases. Written as DNA, the CDR3 is TGTGCCAGCAGCTGGGACGGGACAGGGGTTTCTGAAGCTTTCTTT. The encoded protein is CASSWDGTGVSEAFF. Full variable domain (remainder filled in from reference TRBV7-9 and TRBJ1-1): DTGVSQNPRHKITKRGQNVTFRCDPISEHNRLYWYRQTLGQGPEFLTYFQNEAQLEKSRLLSDRFSAERPKGSFSTLEIQRTEQGDSAMYLCASSWDGTGVSEAFFGQGTRLTVV.

The chain is built from TRBV28 and TRBJ1-1, with no clear D. The V and J ends lost 3 bases and 0 bases respectively, with 11 bases between them. CDR1 is MDHEN and CDR2 is SYDVKM in the germline V gene. The CDR3 runs 15 residues. Here the CDR3 reads CASSFEGALNTEAFF. As DNA, the CDR3 is TGTGCCAGCAGTTTTGAGGGCGCCTTGAACACTGAAGCTTTCTTT.

The chain employs TRBV4-1 and TRBJ2-3; TRBD2 is a possible D gene (7 bases). The CDR3 covers 17 residues. V was shortened by 4 bases and J by 8 bases, with 25 bases between the two germline ends. Germline V lookup: CDR1 MGHRA, CDR2 YSYEKL. The DNA for the CDR3 is TGCGCCAGCAGCCCCCCATGGGGGGGGGCCCCTGATATTACGCAGTATTTT. This gives the protein CASSPPWGGAPDITQYF.

This clone was observed once. The V and J genes are TRBV7-9 and TRBJ1-2; tentative D call: TRBD1 (6 bases). V was shortened by 7 bases and J by 1 base, with 13 bases between the two germline ends. Germline CDR1 SEHNR, CDR2 FQNEAQ (reference sequence). The CDR3 runs to 14 residues. CDR3 bases: TGTGCCAGCACCCTACAGGGCGGTAACTATGGCTACACCTTC. This codes for CASTLQGGNYGYTF.

The V gene is TRBV7-6, the J gene TRBJ1-1; TRBD1 matches 7 bases. V dropped 6 bases and J dropped 1; count of bases not matched to a gene: 2. From germline, CDR1 is SGHVS and CDR2 FNYEAQ. This CDR3 spans 13 amino acids. This CDR3 reads CASSRTGNTEAFF. Written as DNA, the CDR3 is TGTGCCAGCAGTCGGACAGGGAACACTGAAGCTTTCTTT. The full variable domain, its missing parts supplied by reference TRBV7-6 and TRBJ1-1, is GAGVSQSPRYKVTKRGQDVALRCDPISGHVSLYWYRQALGQGPEFLTYFNYEAQQDKSGLPNDRFSAERPEGSISTLTIQRTEQRDSAMYRCASSRTGNTEAFFGQGTRLTVV.

V gene TRBV6-6 combines with J gene TRBJ1-1; D gene unclear. The CDR3 sequence is 15 residues long. The germline gives CDR1 MNHNY, CDR2 SVGAGI (reference sequence). The ends were cut back, 4 bases at V and 1 base at J, with 13 bases in the middle. CDR3 amino acids: CASSFLGGRNTEAFF. The CDR3 coding sequence is TGTGCCAGCAGTTTCCTCGGAGGGAGGAACACTGAAGCTTTCTTT.

The chain combines TRBV9 with TRBJ1-1; D gene uncertain. Germline V lookup: CDR1 SGDLS, CDR2 YYNGEE. This CDR3 has 15 residues. V dropped 2 bases and J dropped 2 bases, with 13 bases sitting between them. The CDR3 DNA follows: TGTGCCAGCAGCGTGGTTGGGCAGGCAAACACTGAAGCTTTCTTT. It is translated as CASSVVGQANTEAFF. The full variable domain, completed using reference TRBV9 and TRBJ1-1, is DSGVTQTPKHLITATGQRVTLRCSPRSGDLSVYWYQQSLDQGLQFLIQYYNGEERAKGNILERFSAQQFPDLHSELNLSSLELGDSALYFCASSVVGQANTEAFFGQGTRLTVV.

The CDR3 region is CASSVDENYGYTF. As DNA, the CDR3 is TGTGCCAGCAGCGTAGACGAGAACTATGGCTACACCTTC. The rearrangement links TRBV9 to TRBJ1-2, with unresolved D. The germline V gene encodes CDR1 SGDLS and CDR2 YYNGEE. Trimming stripped 0 bases from V and 2 bases from J, with 5 bases between. The CDR3 spans 13 residues.

The chain has TRBV9 and TRBJ2-2, with TRBD1 matching 9 bases. The CDR3 length is 15 residues. Germline V CDR1 and CDR2: SGDLS, YYNGEE. Trimming cost V 4 bases and J 7 bases; bases outside gene matches: 8. CDR3 sequence reads: CASSPPGQGIGELFF. The CDR3 DNA reads as TGTGCCAGCAGCCCGCCGGGACAGGGCATCGGGGAGCTGTTTTTT.

The DNA for the CDR3 is TGTGCCTGGATGGGGAGAGGGGCCAACGTCCTGACTTTC. This codes for CAWMGRGANVLTF. The V and J genes are TRBV30 and TRBJ2-6; D is possibly TRBD2 (5 bases). V lost 4 bases and J 4 bases, leaving 8 bases between the germline ends. CDR1 is GTSNPN and CDR2 is SVGIG in the germline V gene (reference sequence). The CDR3 has 13 residues.

This chain joins TRBV6-5 and TRBJ2-7; 7 bases map to TRBD1. The CDR3 runs 14 residues. V shed 2 bases, J shed 5 bases, and the junction held 6 bases outside the gene matches. The germline CDR1 and CDR2 sequences are MNHEY and SVGAGI. CDR3 nucleotide sequence: TGTGCCAGCAGTTACACACAGGGGAGTGACGAGCAGTACTTC. Encoded protein: CASSYTQGSDEQYF.

The chain carries TRBV19 and TRBJ1-5, with D perhaps matching TRBD1 (5 bases). Trimming cost V 1 base and J 5 bases, with 9 bases left between them. The CDR3 spans 14 residues. Per the germline V gene, CDR1 is LNHDA and CDR2 is SQIVND (reference sequence). Here the CDR3 DNA reads TGTGCCAGTAGTATAGGGGCAGGGTATCAGCCCCAGCATTTT. Residues: CASSIGAGYQPQHF.

This clone appeared a few times. This chain links TRBV5-1 with TRBJ1-1; D possibly corresponds to TRBD1 (6 bases). With 4 bases removed from V and 3 bases from J, the gap between germline ends came to 10 bases. The CDR3 extends over 13 amino acids. CDR1 is SGHRS, CDR2 YFSETQ, per germline. The CDR3 DNA is TGCGCCAGCAGCCCGGACAGCTACACTGAAGCTTTCTTT. Translating it yields CASSPDSYTEAFF.

This clone was seen a few times. V gene TRBV2 combines with J gene TRBJ1-2; D possibly corresponds to TRBD1 (5 bases). Trimming left V 6 bases short and J 0 bases short, with 20 bases between. This CDR3 is built from 17 residues. The V gene's germline CDR1 is SNHLY and CDR2 FYNNEI. The CDR3 protein is CASRTPIELTANYGYTF. DNA of the CDR3: TGTGCCAGCAGGACACCGATCGAGTTGACAGCTAACTATGGCTACACCTTC.

This chain connects TRBV9 to TRBJ2-2; 10 positions match TRBD2. Per the germline V gene, CDR1 is SGDLS and CDR2 is YYNGEE. The ends lost 4 bases at V and 8 bases at J; junction bases unmatched: 14. This CDR3 has 17 residues. CDR3 DNA: TGTGCCAGCAGCCCCCGTGTGAGCGGGGGGGCCCTGGGGGAGCTGTTTTTT. It encodes CASSPRVSGGALGELFF.

The chain recombines TRBV2 with TRBJ2-7, with D possibly being TRBD2 (6 bases). V dropped 8 bases and J dropped 0 bases, with 14 bases sitting between them. Germline V gives CDR1 SNHLY, CDR2 FYNNEI. The CDR3 loop spans 14 amino acids. The CDR3 spells CASYALATSYEQYF. As DNA, the CDR3 is TGTGCCAGCTACGCACTAGCCACCTCCTACGAGCAGTACTTC.

The V call is TRBV6-1, the J call TRBJ2-1; TRBD2 might be the D (6 bases). Trimming took off 5 bases at V and 8 bases at J, with 16 bases between the two ends. Germline assignment: CDR1 MNHNS and CDR2 SASEGT. This CDR3 has 14 residues. The CDR3 protein is CASSPPPGVDEQFF. The CDR3 DNA reads TGTGCCAGCAGTCCACCCCCGGGGGTGGATGAGCAGTTCTTC.

This clone appeared a few times. CDR3 protein: CASSDRPGTNTEAFF. The CDR3 DNA is TGTGCCAGCAGTGACCGGCCAGGGACAAACACTGAAGCTTTCTTT. The J gene is TRBJ1-1, the V gene TRBV6-4, with a weak D call TRBD1 (6 bases). Per germline, CDR1 MRHNA and CDR2 SNTAGT. V was cut by 2 bases and J by 2 bases, with 12 bases left in between. The CDR3 totals 15 residues.

V usage is TRBV7-6 and J usage is TRBJ2-1, with 7 bases identical to TRBD1. Losses at the gene ends were 4 bases for V and 5 bases for J; bases not matched to a gene: 11. The CDR3 consists of 16 residues. The germline CDR1 and CDR2 sequences are SGHVS and FNYEAQ. CDR3 sequence reads: CASSSSMGTAHNEQFF. In DNA form, the CDR3 reads TGTGCCAGCAGCTCTAGTATGGGGACAGCCCACAATGAGCAGTTCTTC. Drawing the rest from reference TRBV7-6 and TRBJ2-1, the complete variable domain is GAGVSQSPRYKVTKRGQDVALRCDPISGHVSLYWYRQALGQGPEFLTYFNYEAQQDKSGLPNDRFSAERPEGSISTLTIQRTEQRDSAMYRCASSSSMGTAHNEQFFGPGTRLTVL.

The chain couples TRBV30 to TRBJ1-6; tentative D call: TRBD1 (5 bases). With 8 bases removed from V and 4 bases from J, the gap between germline ends came to 12 bases. CDR1 is GTSNPN and CDR2 is SVGIG in the germline V gene (reference sequence). The CDR3 is 13 amino acids. For the CDR3, the DNA is TGTGCCGGAGGGGAGGGGTATAATTCACCCCTCCACTTT. It yields the protein CAGGEGYNSPLHF.